Listed below are T cell receptor beta chains from one sample, sequenced in a study of T cell responses to AZD1222 COVID-19 vaccine. The table came from immunoSEQ multiplex PCR; TCRdb's copy has only in-frame clones and leaves some out. The data hold about 170,000 clones, with about nine tenths observed a single time. Sequences were derived from peripheral blood, sampled on day 0 of AZD1222 vaccination. These receptors originate from an adult in good health. Each CDR3 is given with its conserved first and last residue. The order of the fields is D gene, clone size, V gene, J gene, CDR3 protein, CDR3 DNA. D genes are given only for firm matches. Size is omitted from some rows. Given values are once, few, many or a class for expanded clones.

D: .
size: .
V: TRBV7-9
J: TRBJ1-1
CDR3: CASRAWGNTEAFF
DNA: TGTGCCAGCAGGGCCTGGGGGAACACTGAAGCTTTCTTT

D: TRBD2
size: once
V: TRBV4-1
J: TRBJ2-5
CDR3: CASSPGLAGRRQETQYF
DNA: TGCGCCAGCAGTCCGGGACTAGCGGGGCGGCGACAAGAGACCCAGTACTTC

D: .
size: .
V: TRBV3-1/TRBV3-2
J: TRBJ2-7
CDR3: CASSRTAYEQYF
DNA: TGTGCCAGCAGCCGGACAGCTTACGAGCAGTACTTC

D: .
size: .
V: TRBV28
J: TRBJ1-2
CDR3: CASRTTQGYGYTF
DNA: TGTGCCAGCAGGACTACACAGGGCTATGGCTACACCTTC

D: .
size: once
V: TRBV28
J: TRBJ2-7
CDR3: CASSFVEAQPPYEQYF
DNA: TGTGCCAGCAGTTTTGTCGAGGCCCAACCCCCCTACGAGCAGTACTTC

D: TRBD1
size: once
V: TRBV10-3
J: TRBJ1-3
CDR3: CAITPGGAISGNTIYF
DNA: TGTGCCATCACTCCAGGGGGTGCGATCTCTGGAAACACCATATATTTT

D: .
size: .
V: TRBV27
J: TRBJ1-6
CDR3: CASNLRGLGLSPLHF
DNA: TGTGCCAGCAACCTCAGAGGGCTAGGGCTTTCACCCCTCCACTTT

D: .
size: .
V: TRBV2
J: TRBJ1-5
CDR3: CASRPDSYSNQPQHF
DNA: TGTGCCAGCAGACCTGACAGTTATAGCAATCAGCCCCAGCATTTT

D: .
size: .
V: TRBV7-2
J: TRBJ2-3
CDR3: CASGSGVTDTQYF
DNA: TGTGCCAGCGGGTCAGGGGTCACAGATACGCAGTATTTT

D: .
size: .
V: TRBV28
J: TRBJ2-7
CDR3: CASRPSEAYEQYF
DNA: TGTGCCAGCAGACCGAGTGAAGCCTACGAGCAGTACTTC

D: .
size: .
V: TRBV12-3/TRBV12-4
J: TRBJ1-1
CDR3: CASTRGGTEAFF
DNA: TGTGCCAGCACCCGGGGTGGCACTGAAGCTTTCTTT

D: .
size: once
V: TRBV25-1
J: TRBJ2-2
CDR3: CASRGSPGELFF
DNA: TGTGCCAGCAGGGGGTCTCCGGGGGAGCTGTTTTTT

D: .
size: .
V: TRBV28
J: TRBJ1-5
CDR3: CASSLWGRGRNQPQHF
DNA: TGTGCCAGCAGTTTATGGGGGCGGGGGCGCAATCAGCCCCAGCATTTT

D: .
size: .
V: TRBV25-1
J: TRBJ1-6
CDR3: CASRGPRAVNSPLHF
DNA: TGTGCCAGCAGAGGACCCCGGGCGGTTAATTCACCCCTCCACTTT

D: TRBD2
size: .
V: TRBV2
J: TRBJ2-3
CDR3: CASSGTGSGGDTQYF
DNA: TGTGCCAGCAGCGGGACTGGGAGCGGGGGAGATACGCAGTATTTT

D: .
size: few
V: TRBV11-2
J: TRBJ2-7
CDR3: CASSLADEQYF
DNA: TGTGCCAGCAGCTTAGCGGACGAGCAGTACTTC

D: .
size: few
V: TRBV7-2
J: TRBJ2-2
CDR3: CASSFLGVTGELFF
DNA: TGTGCCAGCAGCTTCCTGGGGGTGACCGGGGAGCTGTTTTTT

D: TRBD1
size: .
V: TRBV23-1
J: TRBJ2-6
CDR3: CASSQNRTGPFSGANVLTF
DNA: TGCGCCAGCAGTCAAAATAGGACAGGGCCTTTCTCTGGGGCCAACGTCCTGACTTTC

D: .
size: few
V: TRBV6-5
J: TRBJ1-1
CDR3: CASSYSVARMNTEAFF
DNA: TGTGCCAGCAGTTACTCGGTGGCCAGAATGAACACTGAAGCTTTCTTT

D: .
size: .
V: TRBV4-1
J: TRBJ2-3
CDR3: CASSLILGGGEYF
DNA: TGCGCCAGCAGCCTCATCTTGGGGGGGGGCGAGTATTTT

D: TRBD1
size: .
V: TRBV27
J: TRBJ1-6
CDR3: CASSLKGADNSPLHF
DNA: TGTGCCAGCAGTTTAAAGGGGGCGGACAATTCACCCCTCCACTTT

D: TRBD2
size: .
V: TRBV12-3/TRBV12-4
J: TRBJ2-3
CDR3: CASSLGGVDTQYF
DNA: TGTGCCAGCAGTTTGGGGGGGGTAGATACGCAGTATTTT

D: .
size: .
V: TRBV5-1
J: TRBJ2-1
CDR3: CASSLAGTGEQFF
DNA: TGCGCCAGCAGCTTAGCAGGGACGGGAGAGCAGTTCTTC

D: .
size: .
V: TRBV28
J: TRBJ1-6
CDR3: CASSPPGGYNSPLHF
DNA: TGTGCCAGCAGCCCCCCCGGCGGATATAATTCACCCCTCCACTTT

D: .
size: .
V: TRBV7-2
J: TRBJ1-5
CDR3: CASRAVGNQPQHF
DNA: TGTGCCAGCAGGGCCGTGGGTAATCAGCCCCAGCATTTT

D: TRBD2
size: .
V: TRBV7-2
J: TRBJ2-2
CDR3: CASSHSGGATGELFF
DNA: TGTGCCAGCAGCCACAGCGGGGGGGCCACCGGGGAGCTGTTTTTT

D: TRBD1
size: .
V: TRBV19
J: TRBJ1-1
CDR3: CASSSSDRIATEAFF
DNA: TGTGCCAGTAGCAGCTCGGACAGGATAGCGACTGAAGCTTTCTTT

D: .
size: .
V: TRBV18
J: TRBJ1-1
CDR3: CASSPNTGNLNTEAFF
DNA: TGTGCCAGCTCACCAAACACCGGGAACTTGAACACTGAAGCTTTCTTT

D: TRBD2
size: .
V: TRBV4-2
J: TRBJ2-1
CDR3: CASSRKTSGGPNEQFF
DNA: TGTGCCAGCAGCCGGAAGACTAGCGGCGGCCCCAATGAGCAGTTCTTC

D: .
size: .
V: TRBV15
J: TRBJ1-2
CDR3: CATSQDGSYGYTF
DNA: TGTGCCACCAGCCAGGACGGTAGCTATGGCTACACCTTC

D: TRBD1
size: .
V: TRBV11-3
J: TRBJ1-2
CDR3: CASSFGPGQGNYGYTF
DNA: TGTGCCAGCAGCTTTGGGCCGGGACAGGGTAACTATGGCTACACCTTC

D: TRBD1
size: .
V: TRBV19
J: TRBJ1-1
CDR3: CASRGTGGVNTEAFF
DNA: TGTGCCAGTAGGGGTACAGGGGGCGTGAACACTGAAGCTTTCTTT

D: TRBD1
size: .
V: TRBV30
J: TRBJ1-1
CDR3: CAWSLNRGDEAFF
DNA: TGTGCCTGGAGTTTGAACAGGGGGGACGAAGCTTTCTTT

D: TRBD1
size: .
V: TRBV7-3
J: TRBJ2-7
CDR3: CASSPGTGGEQYF
DNA: TGTGCCAGCAGCCCCGGGACAGGGGGCGAGCAGTACTTC

D: .
size: .
V: TRBV2
J: TRBJ2-7
CDR3: CASSPDGDYEQYF
DNA: TGTGCCAGCAGCCCGGACGGGGACTACGAGCAGTACTTC

D: TRBD1
size: .
V: TRBV4-2
J: TRBJ1-2
CDR3: CASSHESGQGWGYTF
DNA: TGTGCCAGCAGCCATGAGTCCGGACAGGGCTGGGGCTACACCTTC

D: .
size: .
V: TRBV10-1
J: TRBJ1-4
CDR3: CASSAGISEKLFF
DNA: TGCGCCAGCAGCGCAGGGATCAGTGAAAAACTGTTTTTT

D: TRBD1
size: .
V: TRBV5-4
J: TRBJ1-3
CDR3: CASSSDRGNTIYF
DNA: TGTGCCAGCAGCTCGGACAGGGGTAACACCATATATTTT

D: .
size: .
V: TRBV28
J: TRBJ2-7
CDR3: CASSLIGQEGYEQYF
DNA: TGTGCCAGCAGTTTGATCGGCCAGGAAGGCTACGAGCAGTACTTC

D: .
size: few
V: TRBV7-9
J: TRBJ1-1
CDR3: CASSLTGNTEAFF
DNA: TGTGCCAGCAGCTTAACAGGAAACACTGAAGCTTTCTTT

D: .
size: .
V: TRBV27
J: TRBJ1-5
CDR3: CASSYRAGGDQPQHF
DNA: TGTGCCAGCAGTTATAGGGCCGGGGGCGATCAGCCCCAGCATTTT

D: TRBD1
size: once
V: TRBV11-3
J: TRBJ2-1
CDR3: CASSPGTGEGYEQFF
DNA: TGTGCCAGCAGCCCCGGGACAGGGGAGGGTTATGAGCAGTTCTTC

D: .
size: few
V: TRBV19
J: TRBJ2-3
CDR3: CASTPSALAGTDTQYF
DNA: TGTGCCAGTACCCCCTCTGCACTAGCTGGCACAGATACGCAGTATTTT

D: TRBD1
size: .
V: TRBV5-4
J: TRBJ2-2
CDR3: CASSPDRGQVFF
DNA: TGTGCCAGCAGCCCGGACAGGGGGCAGGTGTTTTTT

D: .
size: .
V: TRBV27
J: TRBJ2-7
CDR3: CASSRGLYEQYF
DNA: TGTGCCAGCAGTAGGGGCTTATACGAGCAGTACTTC

D: .
size: .
V: TRBV11-3
J: TRBJ2-5
CDR3: CASSLGELETQYF
DNA: TGTGCCAGCAGCTTAGGGGAGCTAGAGACCCAGTACTTC

D: .
size: .
V: TRBV5-1
J: TRBJ1-4
CDR3: CASSEGHSTNEKLFF
DNA: TGCGCCAGCAGCGAGGGACATTCAACTAATGAAAAACTGTTTTTT